These 13 T cell receptor beta chains were sequenced from one sample in a study of Ad26.COV2.S vaccination and SARS-CoV-2 variants. Sequenced by immunoSEQ multiplex PCR; TCRdb stores in-frame clones only, minus some. Among some 350,000 clones listed, roughly 84% were seen once. Described treatment: roughly 19 received Ad26.COV2.S at low or high dose, single or two shots; about 5 received placebo; per-sample allocation not given. Sampling happened 63 days after the first vaccine or placebo injection. This specimen was peripheral blood, taken in a trial of Ad26.COV2.S vaccine versus placebo. All receptors come from a person aged 18-60 years who received the Ad26.COV2.S COVID-19 vaccine or a placebo.

This chain links TRBV28 with TRBJ2-3, with D unresolved. Trimming removed 5 bases from V and 1 base from J, with 4 bases in between. The germline V gene has CDR1 MDHEN and CDR2 SYDVKM. This CDR3 has 12 amino acids. The CDR3, as DNA: TGTGCCAGCAGTGGACGCACAGATACGCAGTATTTT. It codes for CASSGRTDTQYF.

The chain carries TRBV10-1 and TRBJ2-5, with D uncertain. Germline lookup yields CDR1 WNHNN and CDR2 SYGVQD (reference sequence). The CDR3 is made up of 17 amino acids. V was pared by 0 bases and J by 2 bases, with 16 bases between. CDR3 nucleotide sequence: TGCGCCAGCAGTGAGTCGCCGGTCCAAACCCCGCAAGAGACCCAGTACTTC. Protein product: CASSESPVQTPQETQYF.

The rearrangement links TRBV13 to TRBJ2-1; the D gene is possibly TRBD1 (6 bases). Germline values: CDR1 PRHDT, CDR2 FYEKMQ (reference sequence). V was pared by 5 bases and J by 4 bases, with 12 bases between. CDR3 size: 14 residues. CDR3 in amino acids: CASSPGTKYNEQFF. The CDR3 DNA is TGTGCCAGCAGCCCGGGGACAAAATACAATGAGCAGTTCTTC.

The chain couples TRBV3-1 (or the pseudogene TRBV3-2) to TRBJ1-4; 7 positions agree with TRBD1. In germline, CDR1 is LGHDT, CDR2 YNNKEL (reference sequence). V shed 1 base and J 6 bases; nucleotides not matched to a gene: 8. The CDR3 has 16 amino acids. CDR3 DNA sequence: TGTGCCAGCAGCCAAGGTGGGAGGGGGCATTATGAAAAACTGTTTTTT. This encodes CASSQGGRGHYEKLFF.

The gene calls are TRBV2 and TRBJ2-1, with TRBD1 identical over 9 bases. Germline trimming cut 8 bases from V and 8 bases from J; bases unmatched to any gene: 7. This CDR3 has 13 residues. Per germline, CDR1 SNHLY and CDR2 FYNNEI. CDR3 nucleotide sequence: TGTGCCAGCGGATTACAGGGGGCGCATGAGCAGTTCTTC. Translating it yields CASGLQGAHEQFF.

This chain uses TRBV7-8 with TRBJ2-2; D perhaps matches TRBD2 (5 bases). Trimming stripped 2 bases from V and 6 bases from J, with 13 bases between. The germline V gene has CDR1 SGHVS and CDR2 FQNEAQ. This CDR3 is built from 15 residues. This CDR3 is CASSLSGERAGELFF. CDR3 nucleotides: TGTGCCAGCAGCTTAAGTGGGGAGAGGGCCGGGGAGCTGTTTTTT.

This chain uses TRBV11-2 with TRBJ2-1; no firm D call. This CDR3 is 17 amino acids long. V was shortened by 5 bases and J by 0 bases, with 17 bases between the two germline ends. The germline V gene has CDR1 SGHAT and CDR2 FQNNGV. DNA for the CDR3: TGTGCCAGCAGCGCAATGCCTAAATTTTCCTCCTACAATGAGCAGTTCTTC. As protein: CASSAMPKFSSYNEQFF.

V usage is TRBV14 and J usage is TRBJ1-4; the D is unclear. Germline CDR1 and CDR2: SGHDN and FVKESK. Between the trimmed V and J ends, which lost 4 bases and 5 bases, there was a span of 14 bases. The CDR3 runs 15 residues. The CDR3 region has the DNA TGTGCCAGCAGCCCGTCATTGGAGGCGAATGAAAAACTGTTTTTT. Its protein product is CASSPSLEANEKLFF.

This chain connects TRBV15 to TRBJ2-1, with 12 bases aligning to TRBD2. The germline gives CDR1 LNHNV, CDR2 YYDKDF (reference sequence). The CDR3 runs 15 residues. Trimming took 1 base from V and 9 from J; bases not matched to a gene: 4. The CDR3 DNA follows: TGTGCCACCAGCAGAGGACTAGCGGGAGAGGGTGAGCAGTTCTTC. It codes for CATSRGLAGEGEQFF.

This chain connects TRBV5-6 to TRBJ2-7; 7 nucleotides align to TRBD1. The CDR3 runs 16 residues. Germline V lookup: CDR1 SGHDT, CDR2 YYEEEE. V was pared by 2 bases and J by 7 bases, with 15 bases of the junction left unmatched. CDR3: CASSFSSDRRAGEQYF. In nucleotides, the CDR3 is TGTGCCAGCAGCTTCTCTTCGGACAGGCGGGCTGGGGAGCAGTACTTC.

This clone appeared a single time. The CDR3: CASSYRAGDPHGTQYF. In nucleotides, the CDR3 is TGTGCCAGCAGTTATAGGGCAGGGGACCCTCATGGGACCCAGTACTTC. V and J are TRBV6-6 and TRBJ2-5, with a possible D match to TRBD1 (6 bases). Trimming removed 3 bases from V and 7 bases from J, with 21 bases in between. Looked up from germline, CDR1 is MNHNY and CDR2 is SVGAGI (reference sequence). This CDR3 is 16 amino acids long.

The V and J genes are TRBV7-9 and TRBJ2-1, with D uncertain. This CDR3 comprises 13 residues. Trimming shortened V by 4 bases and J by 7 bases, and 11 bases separated the two germline ends. Per the germline V gene, CDR1 is SEHNR and CDR2 is FQNEAQ (reference sequence). The CDR3 loop reads CASSSTLGNEQFF. CDR3 coding DNA: TGTGCCAGCAGCTCCACCTTAGGGAATGAGCAGTTCTTC.

This clone appeared once. The genes are TRBV6-2 or TRBV6-3 and TRBJ1-5, with D tentatively TRBD1 (5 bases). The V and J ends lost 0 bases and 7 bases respectively, with 19 bases between them. This CDR3 region has 17 residues. Germline CDR1 reads MNHEY; CDR2 reads SVGEGT. The CDR3, as DNA: TGTGCCAGCAGTTACTCGATTGTAGAGGGGAGGAGGCAGCCCCAGCATTTT. It encodes CASSYSIVEGRRQPQHF.